The 8 T cell receptor beta chains below all came from one sample that was sequenced in a study of cytomegalovirus exposure and HLA in healthy donors. The study ran its PCR with 60 Vbeta and 13 Jbeta primers. The table came from immunoSEQ multiplex PCR; TCRdb's copy has only in-frame clones and leaves some out. The sample includes tens of thousands of clones, roughly 90% seen only once; the top ten take roughly 2.5%. The sequencing input was PBMCs. The receptors stem from a woman aged 18-30 years in good health and CMV-seronegative.

The chain combines TRBV4-1 with TRBJ2-1; no firm D call. The CDR3 contains 16 residues. V lost 0 bases to trimming and J lost 0 bases, with 9 bases between them. The germline gives CDR1 MGHRA, CDR2 YSYEKL. CDR3 region: CASSQDSANSYNEQFF. CDR3 nucleotides: TGCGCCAGCAGCCAAGATTCTGCTAACTCCTACAATGAGCAGTTCTTC.

The V and J genes are TRBV6-6 and TRBJ1-2; 12 bases align to TRBD1. With V trimmed by 2 bases and J by 8 bases, 6 bases remained unmatched. This CDR3 has 15 residues. Germline CDR1 MNHNY, CDR2 SVGAGI (reference sequence). CDR3 coding DNA: TGTGCCAGCAGTTACACGGGACAGGGGGCGCAGGGCTACACCTTC. Encoded protein: CASSYTGQGAQGYTF.

The V gene is TRBV5-6, the J gene TRBJ1-2, with 7 bases aligning to TRBD1. J lost 8 bases, V lost 0 bases, and 7 bases had no gene match. Germline CDR1 and CDR2: SGHDT and YYEEEE. The CDR3 covers 14 residues. For the CDR3, the DNA is TGTGCCAGCAGCTTGGGAGACAGGGAAGGGGGCTACACCTTC. Translated, it gives CASSLGDREGGYTF. The whole variable domain, remainder taken from reference TRBV5-6 and TRBJ1-2, is DAGVTQSPTHLIKTRGQQVTLRCSPKSGHDTVSWYQQALGQGPQFIFQYYEEEERQRGNFPDRFSGHQFPNYSSELNVNALLLGDSALYLCASSLGDREGGYTFGSGTRLTVV.

This chain joins TRBV5-6 and TRBJ1-5; 9 bases match TRBD1. Unmatched junction bases numbered 9, after V lost 0 bases and J lost 11 bases. Germline assignment: CDR1 SGHDT and CDR2 YYEEEE. CDR3 size: 15 residues. The CDR3 region has the DNA TGTGCCAGCAGCTTGGGGGACAGGGCAGTCGTGGCCCAGCATTTT. This gives the protein CASSLGDRAVVAQHF.

The chain carries TRBV30 and TRBJ2-2, with D unresolved. This CDR3 region has 13 residues. Trimming took 0 bases from V and 6 from J, leaving 8 bases between them. From germline, CDR1 is GTSNPN and CDR2 SVGIG (reference sequence). The CDR3 bases are TGTGCCTGGAGTGTATTTGAGTCCGGGGAGCTGTTTTTT. It codes for CAWSVFESGELFF.

The gene calls are TRBV15 and TRBJ1-1, with no clear D. Trimming left V 0 bases short and J 3 bases short, with 14 bases between. The CDR3 length is 16 residues. The V gene's germline CDR1 is LNHNV and CDR2 YYDKDF (reference sequence). The CDR3 is CATSRDAVAGYTEAFF. The CDR3 region has the DNA TGTGCCACCAGCAGAGATGCGGTAGCGGGGTACACTGAAGCTTTCTTT. Combining the CDR3 with reference TRBV15 and TRBJ1-1 gives the whole variable domain DAMVIQNPRYQVTQFGKPVTLSCSQTLNHNVMYWYQQKSSQAPKLLFHYYDKDFNNEADTPDNFQSRRPNTSFCFLDIRSPGLGDTAMYLCATSRDAVAGYTEAFFGQGTRLTVV.

The V call is TRBV10-3, the J call TRBJ2-2; 8 bases agree with TRBD1. Looked up from germline, CDR1 is ENHRY and CDR2 is SYGVKD. The CDR3 covers 17 residues. V shed 6 bases and J 1 base; nucleotides not matched to a gene: 10. This CDR3 is CAIRQTTGTGNTGELFF. Here the CDR3 DNA reads TGTGCCATCAGACAAACTACCGGGACAGGGAACACCGGGGAGCTGTTTTTT.

The sample holds a few counts of this clone. The V and J genes are TRBV29-1 and TRBJ1-4, with a tentative D call TRBD1 (5 bases). Germline lookup yields CDR1 SQVTM and CDR2 ANQGSEA. The CDR3 has 14 amino acids. V was pared by 4 bases and J by 6 bases, with 15 bases between. CDR3 coding DNA: TGCAGCGTTGGGGTCCTGGGGGGGGATGAAAAACTGTTTTTT. Translated, it gives CSVGVLGGDEKLFF.